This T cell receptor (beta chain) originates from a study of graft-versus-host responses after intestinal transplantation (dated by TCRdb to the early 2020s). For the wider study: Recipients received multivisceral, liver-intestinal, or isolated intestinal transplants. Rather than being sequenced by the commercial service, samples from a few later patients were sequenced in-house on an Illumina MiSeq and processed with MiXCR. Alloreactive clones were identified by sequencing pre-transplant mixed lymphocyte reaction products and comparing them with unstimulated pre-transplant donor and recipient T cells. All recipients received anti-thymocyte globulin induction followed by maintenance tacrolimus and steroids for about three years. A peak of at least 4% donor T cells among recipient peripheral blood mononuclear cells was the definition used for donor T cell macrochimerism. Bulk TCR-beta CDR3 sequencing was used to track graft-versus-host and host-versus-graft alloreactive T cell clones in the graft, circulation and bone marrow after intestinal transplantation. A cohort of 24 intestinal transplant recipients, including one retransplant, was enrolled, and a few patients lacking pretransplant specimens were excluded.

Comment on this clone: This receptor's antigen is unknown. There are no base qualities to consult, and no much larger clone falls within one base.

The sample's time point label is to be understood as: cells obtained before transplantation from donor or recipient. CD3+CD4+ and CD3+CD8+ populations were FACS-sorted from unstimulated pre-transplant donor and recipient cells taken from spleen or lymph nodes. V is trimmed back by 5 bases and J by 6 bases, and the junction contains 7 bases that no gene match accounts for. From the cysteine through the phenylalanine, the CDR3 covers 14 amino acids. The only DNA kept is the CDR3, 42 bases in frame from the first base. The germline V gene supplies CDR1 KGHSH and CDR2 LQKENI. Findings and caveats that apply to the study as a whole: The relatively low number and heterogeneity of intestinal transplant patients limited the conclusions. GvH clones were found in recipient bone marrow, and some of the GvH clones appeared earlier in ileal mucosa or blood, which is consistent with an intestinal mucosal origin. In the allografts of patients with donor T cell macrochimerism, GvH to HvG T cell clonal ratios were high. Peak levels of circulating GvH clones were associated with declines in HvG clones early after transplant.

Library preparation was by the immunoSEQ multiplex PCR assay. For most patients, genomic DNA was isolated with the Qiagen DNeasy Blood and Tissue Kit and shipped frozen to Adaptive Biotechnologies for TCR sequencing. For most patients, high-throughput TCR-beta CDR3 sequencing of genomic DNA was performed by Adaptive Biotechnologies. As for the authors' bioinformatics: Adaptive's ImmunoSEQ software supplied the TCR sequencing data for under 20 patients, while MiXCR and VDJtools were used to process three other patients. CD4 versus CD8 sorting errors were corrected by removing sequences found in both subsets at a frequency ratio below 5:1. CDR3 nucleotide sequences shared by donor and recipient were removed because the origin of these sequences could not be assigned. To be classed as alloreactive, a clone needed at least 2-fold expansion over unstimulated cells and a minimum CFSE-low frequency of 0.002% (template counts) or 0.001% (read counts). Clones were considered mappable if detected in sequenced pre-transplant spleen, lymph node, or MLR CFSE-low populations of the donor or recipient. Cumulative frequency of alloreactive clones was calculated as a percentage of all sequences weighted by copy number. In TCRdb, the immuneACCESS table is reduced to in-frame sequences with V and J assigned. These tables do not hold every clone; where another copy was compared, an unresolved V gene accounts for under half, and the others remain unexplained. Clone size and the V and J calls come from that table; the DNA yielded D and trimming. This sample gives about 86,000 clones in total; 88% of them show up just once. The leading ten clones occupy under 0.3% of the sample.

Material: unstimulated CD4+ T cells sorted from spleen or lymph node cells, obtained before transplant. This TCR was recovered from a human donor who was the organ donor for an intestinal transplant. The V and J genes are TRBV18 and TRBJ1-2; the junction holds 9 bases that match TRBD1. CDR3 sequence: CASSYTGGMNGYTF. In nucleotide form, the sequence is TGTGCCAGCTCATATACAGGGGGCATGAATGGCTACACCTTC.